The 32 T cell receptor beta chains given below trace back to one sample, sequenced in a study of blood T cells in healthy people across ages. For the second PCR, which ran for roughly 7 to 11 cycles, a sample-barcoded 5' primer and a J-beta primer mix were used. TCRdb reprocessed the 5' RACE reads with MiXCR, giving one entry per CDR3 protein. Among 600,000 or so distinct CDR3 sequences listed, about 30% were seen once. Sequenced input: blood. The origin of the receptors is a woman at least 80 years old in good health.

This clonotype has a count of ten or more. Here the CDR3 reads CASTQRGDTQYF. The CDR3 DNA follows: TGTGCCAGCACTCAGAGGGGAGATACGCAGTATTTT. The chain has TRBV6-2 or TRBV6-3 and TRBJ2-3; D may be TRBD1 or TRBD2 (5 bases each). V was pared by 7 bases and J by 5 bases, with 10 bases between. CDR1 is MNHEY, CDR2 SVGEGT, per germline. The CDR3 sequence is 12 residues long.

As to this clonotype: A much larger clone lies one base from this, so it may be a read error. The chain combines TRBV12-3 or TRBV12-4 with TRBJ1-2, with 9 bases fitting TRBD1. CDR3 length: 13 amino acids. The chain's CDR3 is CTSRPTGGYGYTF. DNA for the CDR3: TGTACCAGCAGACCGACAGGGGGTTACGGCTACACCTTC.

This clonotype occurred many times. The chain joins TRBV6-5 to TRBJ2-7, with D possibly TRBD2 on 6 matching bases. Per germline, CDR1 MNHEY and CDR2 SVGAGI. Between the trimmed V and J ends, which lost 0 bases and 2 bases, there was a span of 17 bases. This CDR3 spans 17 amino acids. CDR3 loop: CASSYSTRGKSAYEQYF. CDR3 sequence (DNA): TGTGCCAGCAGTTACTCGACTAGGGGTAAGAGCGCCTACGAGCAGTACTTC.

This clonotype has ten or more counts. The gene calls are TRBV9 and TRBJ2-5; 8 nucleotides align to TRBD2. CDR1 and CDR2 from the germline V gene are SGDLS and YYNGEE. V lost 0 bases and J lost 4; bases outside the gene matches: 5. The CDR3 consists of 15 residues. The chain's CDR3 is CASSVAGGLGETQYF. The CDR3 DNA reads as TGTGCCAGCAGCGTAGCGGGGGGGCTAGGAGAGACCCAGTACTTC.

The V gene is TRBV6-5, the J gene TRBJ1-2; no clear D. V shed 0 bases and J shed 8 bases, with 19 bases lying between them. The germline gives CDR1 MNHEY, CDR2 SVGAGI. The CDR3 extends over 16 amino acids. The CDR3 loop is CASSYSLRWRRWGYTF. The CDR3 DNA reads as TGTGCCAGCAGTTACTCATTACGGTGGCGGCGATGGGGCTACACCTTC.

The chain uses TRBV3-1 and TRBJ1-5; perhaps TRBD1 as D (5 bases). Trimming took 1 base from V and 1 from J, leaving 8 bases between them. Germline V gene data show CDR1 as LGHDT and CDR2 as YNNKEL (reference sequence). The CDR3 extends over 15 amino acids. CDR3 amino acids: CASSQVPGSNQPQHF. The CDR3 bases are TGTGCCAGCAGCCAAGTTCCAGGGAGCAATCAGCCCCAGCATTTT.

This clonotype was seen just once. The V and J genes are TRBV7-9 and TRBJ2-5; D uncertain. Near its end, the DNA agrees better with TRBJ2-7, so the J call may be wrong. The CDR3 loop spans 14 amino acids. Germline V lookup: CDR1 SEHNR, CDR2 FQNEAQ (reference sequence). Here the CDR3 reads CASSPDGPQLEQYF. The CDR3 nucleotides are TGTGCCAGCAGCCCGGACGGGCCCCAACTCGAGCAGTACTTC.

On this clonotype: A much larger clone differs by one base, so this may be a read error. The chain carries TRBV6-4 and TRBJ2-3, with 8 bases identical to TRBD2. The V gene's germline CDR1 is MRHNA and CDR2 SNTAGT. The CDR3 extends over 15 amino acids. CDR3 bases: TGTGCCAGCAGCGTACTAGCGGCTAGCACAGATGCGCAGTATTTT. Translation: CASSVLAASTDAQYF.

In its sample, this clonotype was seen many times. V and J are TRBV13 and TRBJ2-7, with D tentatively TRBD1 (5 bases). Trimming removed 3 bases from V and 6 bases from J, with 9 bases in between. Looked up from germline, CDR1 is PRHDT and CDR2 is FYEKMQ (reference sequence). CDR3 size: 12 residues. The CDR3 nucleotides are TGTGCCAGCAGCTTCGCAAGGGGCGAGCAGTACTTC. Its translation: CASSFARGEQYF.

In its sample, this clonotype was seen a few times. J is TRBJ2-4 and V is TRBV6-6; D is possibly TRBD1 (5 bases). CDR1 and CDR2 (germline): MNHNY, SVGAGI (reference sequence). The CDR3 is 12 amino acids. V was clipped by 4 bases and J by 13 bases, with 14 bases between them. The DNA of the CDR3 is TGTGCCAGCAGTTCCACGGACAATGAGCAGTACTTC. Translated: CASSSTDNEQYF.

Of note for this clonotype: This clone may be a read error of a much larger clone one base away. The rearrangement links TRBV6-5 to TRBJ1-5; TRBD1 is a possible D gene (6 bases). V dropped 5 bases and J dropped 7 bases, with 12 bases sitting between them. The germline CDR1 and CDR2 sequences are MNHEY and SVGAGI. This CDR3 has 13 residues. In DNA, the CDR3 is TGTGCCAGCAGTCTGGACAGTCGGCAGCCCCAGCATTTT. Protein sequence: CASSLDSRQPQHF.

This clonotype was recorded at least ten times. This chain uses TRBV20-1 with TRBJ2-7; 7 positions agree with TRBD2. The CDR3 totals 16 residues. The J segment lost 1 base and the V segment lost 1 base, leaving 10 bases of the junction unmatched. Per germline, CDR1 DFQATT and CDR2 SNEGSKA (reference sequence). As DNA, the CDR3 is TGCAGTGCTAGAGTTAGCGGGCGTACTCTGTCCTACGAGCAGTACTTC. This gives the protein CSARVSGRTLSYEQYF.

This clonotype was observed a single time. The V and J genes are TRBV15 and TRBJ2-1; 9 bases fit TRBD2. Germline CDR1 reads LNHNV; CDR2 reads YYDKDF (reference sequence). The CDR3 has 17 residues. Losses at the gene ends were 0 bases for V and 7 bases for J; bases not matched to a gene: 10. The CDR3 DNA follows: TGTGCCACCAGCAGAGATATCGGGACTAGCCGGACGAATGAGCAGTTCTTC. Translated, it gives CATSRDIGTSRTNEQFF.

As regards this clonotype: Compared with germline, one end of the junction differs, possibly owing to a read error. This chain joins TRBV7-7 and TRBJ2-1; TRBD2 matches at 14 bases. This CDR3 contains 17 residues. From germline, CDR1 is SSHAT and CDR2 FNYEAQ (reference sequence). The chain's CDR3 is CASNSGTSGGSYNGQFF. CDR3 nucleotide sequence: TGTGCCAGCAACTCCGGGACTAGCGGGGGATCCTACAATGGGCAGTTCTTC.

J is TRBJ2-6 and V is TRBV6-2 or TRBV6-3, with 9 bases fitting TRBD1. The CDR3 is made up of 21 amino acids. V lost 0 bases and J lost 2; bases outside the gene matches: 14. Germline V CDR1 and CDR2: MNHEY, SVGEGT. The CDR3 coding sequence is TGTGCCAGCAGTTACTCTGCCGGGACAGGGTTCCTAGGTCCTGGGGCCAACGTCCTGACTTTC. Protein product: CASSYSAGTGFLGPGANVLTF.

This clonotype has at least ten counts. The chain employs TRBV6-1 and TRBJ2-4; D unresolved. V gave up 0 bases and J gave up 0 bases, with 6 bases separating them. This CDR3 has 15 amino acids. The germline CDR1 and CDR2 sequences are MNHNS and SASEGT. CDR3: CASSEAFLAKNIQYF. In DNA form, the CDR3 reads TGTGCCAGCAGTGAAGCCTTTCTAGCCAAAAACATTCAGTACTTC.

The chain uses TRBV5-1 and TRBJ2-1; D gene ambiguous. The CDR3 runs 19 residues. The V end lost 1 base, the J end lost 15 bases, and 35 bases lay between the germline ends. Germline V gene lookup returns CDR1 SGHRS and CDR2 YFSETQ. The CDR3 is CASSLTPGEVLRAPSGMFF. CDR3 bases: TGCGCCAGCAGCTTGACCCCCGGAGAAGTTCTAAGAGCACCTTCCGGCATGTTCTTC. Full variable domain (remainder filled in from reference TRBV5-1 and TRBJ2-1): KAGVTQTPRYLIKTRGQQVTLSCSPISGHRSVSWYQQTPGQGLQFLFEYFSETQRNKGNFPGRFSGRQFSNSRSEMNVSTLELGDSALYLCASSLTPGEVLRAPSGMFFGPGTRLTVL.

Written as DNA, the CDR3 is TGTGCCACCAGCAAAGGCGGGACGGTGAATGGCTACACCTTC. Residues: CATSKGGTVNGYTF. This sequence joins TRBV15 and TRBJ1-2, with a possible D match to TRBD1 (5 bases). Germline CDR1 is LNHNV and CDR2 is YYDKDF (reference sequence). The V end lost 4 bases, the J end lost 6 bases, and 15 bases lay between the germline ends. This CDR3 has 14 residues.

At least ten counts were recorded for this clonotype. Its ends do not fully match the called genes, so a read error is possible. The J gene is TRBJ2-5, the V gene TRBV7-2; no clear D. The CDR3 contains 14 residues. Germline V gene data show CDR1 as SGHTA and CDR2 as FQGNSA. The DNA for the CDR3 is TGCGCCAGCAGCTTGTTAGGGTTACAAGAGACCCAGTACTTC. Residues: CASSLLGLQETQYF.

In its sample, this clonotype was seen once. The V gene is TRBV12-3 or TRBV12-4, the J gene TRBJ1-5; D remains ambiguous. V lost 6 bases to trimming and J lost 6 bases, with 12 bases between them. This CDR3 is built from 13 residues. DNA for the CDR3: TGTGCCAGCAGCCCTCAATTGCGTCAGCCCCAGCATTTT. Translated: CASSPQLRQPQHF.

This clonotype was observed many times. The genes are TRBV30 and TRBJ2-6; D is uncertain. The CDR3 is made up of 12 amino acids. V was clipped by 5 bases and J by 2 bases, with 4 bases between them. CDR1 and CDR2 from the germline V gene are GTSNPN and SVGIG (reference sequence). CDR3 loop: CAWAAGANVLTF. CDR3 coding DNA: TGTGCCTGGGCCGCTGGGGCCAACGTCCTGACTTTC.

The V and J genes are TRBV6-2 or TRBV6-3 and TRBJ1-1; no clear D. This CDR3 has 13 amino acids. The germline V and J ends were trimmed by 4 bases and 6 bases, with 12 bases remaining between them. CDR1 is MNHEY, CDR2 SVGEGT, per germline. CDR3 region: CASSSPLFAEAFF. CDR3 nucleotides: TGTGCCAGCAGTTCCCCTCTGTTCGCTGAAGCTTTCTTT.

This clonotype appeared a few times. The chain links TRBV9 to TRBJ2-2, with 9 bases lining up with TRBD2. This CDR3 has 18 residues. Germline V gives CDR1 SGDLS, CDR2 YYNGEE. J was trimmed by 0 bases and V by 0 bases; bases with no gene match: 6. CDR3 DNA sequence: TGTGCCAGCAGCGTAGTTATTAGCGGGGGCCCGAACACCGGGGAGCTGTTTTTT. Translating gives CASSVVISGGPNTGELFF.

A word on this clonotype: One junction end disagrees with the germline gene, perhaps due to a read error. CDR3 in amino acids: CSARDGPYNEKRFF. The CDR3 coding sequence is TGCAGTGCTAGAGATGGACCTTATAATGAAAAACGGTTTTTT. This chain links TRBV20-1 with TRBJ1-4, with D uncertain. The CDR3 covers 14 residues. Germline loops: CDR1 DFQATT, CDR2 SNEGSKA (reference sequence).

This clonotype was observed a handful of times. This sequence joins TRBV9 and TRBJ2-3; the match to TRBD2 covers 9 bases. The CDR3 is made up of 17 amino acids. Germline assignment: CDR1 SGDLS and CDR2 YYNGEE. The V gene end was trimmed by 3 bases and the J gene end by 8 bases; junction bases not matched to a gene: 16. The CDR3: CASSARISGGGLATQYF. The CDR3 DNA sequence: TGTGCCAGCAGCGCAAGAATTAGCGGGGGCGGCCTGGCTACGCAGTATTTT.

The J gene is TRBJ2-3, the V gene TRBV11-3, with 7 bases aligning to TRBD2. Germline assignment: CDR1 SGHNT and CDR2 YENEEA. The CDR3 length is 14 residues. Trimming took 4 bases from V and 9 from J; bases not matched to a gene: 10. The CDR3 is CASSSIGGIETQYF. DNA for the CDR3: TGTGCCAGCAGCTCGATCGGGGGGATTGAGACGCAGTATTTT.

Of note for this clonotype: A single base separates this from a much larger clone, so it may be a read error. The J gene is TRBJ1-5, the V gene TRBV6-2 or TRBV6-3; 9 nucleotides line up with TRBD1. This CDR3 is built from 19 residues. Germline CDR1 is MNHEY and CDR2 is SVGEGT. CDR3 loop: CVSSYSSGQGISSGQPQHF. CDR3 DNA: TGTGTCAGCAGTTACTCTTCCGGACAGGGGATCTCCTCGGGTCAGCCCCAGCATTTT.

There are many counts of this clonotype. The V call is TRBV12-3 or TRBV12-4, the J call TRBJ1-2; 10 nucleotides line up with TRBD1. Germline trimming cut 1 base from V and 7 bases from J; bases unmatched to any gene: 15. The CDR3 is 18 residues long. The CDR3 is CASSLDPGTGVRGSGYTF. CDR3 DNA: TGTGCCAGCAGTTTAGATCCCGGGACAGGGGTACGGGGGTCTGGCTACACCTTC.

Note on this clonotype: Since a much larger clone is just one base distant, this may be a read error. The chain is built from TRBV5-6 and TRBJ1-2; D is possibly TRBD1 (5 bases). This CDR3 contains 16 residues. The germline V gene encodes CDR1 SGHDT and CDR2 YYEEEE. With 0 bases removed from V and 2 bases from J, the gap between germline ends came to 14 bases. CDR3 sequence reads: CASSLDAGSKNYGYTF. The DNA for the CDR3 is TGTGCCAGCAGCTTGGATGCAGGGTCCAAGAACTATGGCTACACCTTC.

In this sample, this clonotype turned up many times. The V call is TRBV7-2, the J call TRBJ2-1; the D gene could be TRBD1 or TRBD2 (5 bases each). CDR3 size: 15 residues. V was trimmed by 2 bases and J by 6 bases, leaving 14 bases between them. Germline loops: CDR1 SGHTA, CDR2 FQGNSA. Here the CDR3 reads CASSLIGSGSNEQFF. CDR3 bases: TGTGCCAGCAGCTTAATCGGGTCAGGGAGCAATGAGCAGTTCTTC.

This clonotype was detected ten times or more. The chain is built from TRBV7-3 and TRBJ2-5; D is perhaps TRBD1 (6 bases). Germline loops: CDR1 SGHTA, CDR2 FQGTGA. Trimming took off 0 bases at V and 2 bases at J, with 19 bases between the two ends. The CDR3 runs to 18 residues. The CDR3 loop reads CASSLTSGETGFQETQYF. In DNA form, the CDR3 reads TGTGCCAGCAGCTTAACCTCGGGCGAGACAGGATTTCAAGAGACCCAGTACTTC.

Ten or more counts support this clonotype. This may arise from a read error, as a much more abundant clone is one base away. The chain joins TRBV7-3 to TRBJ2-7; D is uncertain. V was cut by 1 base and J by 3 bases, with 10 bases left in between. Germline CDR1 reads SGHTA; CDR2 reads FQGTGA. This CDR3 is 14 amino acids long. The DNA for the CDR3 is TGTGCCAGCAGCTTAATAATAACGGGCTACGAGCAGTACTTC. Translating it yields CASSLIITGYEQYF.